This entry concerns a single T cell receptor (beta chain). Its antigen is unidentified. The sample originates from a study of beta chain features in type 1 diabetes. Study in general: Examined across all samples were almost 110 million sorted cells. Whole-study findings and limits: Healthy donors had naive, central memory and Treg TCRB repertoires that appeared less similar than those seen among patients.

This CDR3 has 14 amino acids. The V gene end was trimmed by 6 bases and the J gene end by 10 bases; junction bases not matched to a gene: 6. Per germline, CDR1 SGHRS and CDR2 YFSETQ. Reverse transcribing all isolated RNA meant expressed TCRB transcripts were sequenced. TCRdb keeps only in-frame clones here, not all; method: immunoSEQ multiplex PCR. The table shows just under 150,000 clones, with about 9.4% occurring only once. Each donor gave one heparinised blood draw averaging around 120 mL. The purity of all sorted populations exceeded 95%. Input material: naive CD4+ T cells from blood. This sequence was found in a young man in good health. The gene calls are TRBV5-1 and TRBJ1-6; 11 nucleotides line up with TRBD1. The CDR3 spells CASKGTGGVSPLHF. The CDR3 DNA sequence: TGCGCCAGCAAAGGGACAGGGGGAGTCTCACCCCTCCACTTT.